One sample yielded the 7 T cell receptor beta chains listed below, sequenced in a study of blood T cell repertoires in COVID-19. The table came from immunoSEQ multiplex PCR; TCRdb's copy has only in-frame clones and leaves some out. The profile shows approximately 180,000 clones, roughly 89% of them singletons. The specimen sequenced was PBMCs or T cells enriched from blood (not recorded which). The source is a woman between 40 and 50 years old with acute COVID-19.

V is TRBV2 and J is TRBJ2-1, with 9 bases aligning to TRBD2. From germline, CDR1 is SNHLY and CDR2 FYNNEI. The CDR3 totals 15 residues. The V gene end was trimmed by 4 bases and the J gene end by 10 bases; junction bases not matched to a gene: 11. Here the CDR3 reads CASSGSAGGRGEQFF. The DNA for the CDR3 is TGTGCCAGCAGTGGGTCGGCGGGGGGGCGCGGGGAGCAGTTCTTC.

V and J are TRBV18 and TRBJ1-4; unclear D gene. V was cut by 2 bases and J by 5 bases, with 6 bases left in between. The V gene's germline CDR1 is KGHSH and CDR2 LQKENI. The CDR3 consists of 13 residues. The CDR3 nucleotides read TGTGCCAGCTCACCAGCACAAAATGAAAAACTGTTTTTT. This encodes CASSPAQNEKLFF.

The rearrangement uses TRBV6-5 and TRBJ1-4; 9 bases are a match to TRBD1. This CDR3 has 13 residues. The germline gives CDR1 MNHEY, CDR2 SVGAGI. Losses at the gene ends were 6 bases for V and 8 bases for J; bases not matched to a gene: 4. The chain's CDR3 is CASSGQGREKLFF. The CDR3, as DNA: TGTGCCAGCAGCGGACAGGGGCGGGAAAAACTGTTTTTT.

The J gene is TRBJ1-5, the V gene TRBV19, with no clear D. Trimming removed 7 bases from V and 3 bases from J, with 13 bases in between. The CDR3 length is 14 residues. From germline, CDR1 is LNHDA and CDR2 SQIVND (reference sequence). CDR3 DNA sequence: TGTGCCAGTACCGGCGGCAGAACCAATCAGCCCCAGCATTTT. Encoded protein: CASTGGRTNQPQHF.

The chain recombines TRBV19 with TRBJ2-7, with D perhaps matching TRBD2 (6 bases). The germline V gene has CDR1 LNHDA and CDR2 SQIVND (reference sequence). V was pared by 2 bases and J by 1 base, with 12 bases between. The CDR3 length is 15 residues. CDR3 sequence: CASSIFGGTSYEQYF. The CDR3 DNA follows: TGTGCCAGTAGTATATTTGGGGGGACTTCCTACGAGCAGTACTTC.

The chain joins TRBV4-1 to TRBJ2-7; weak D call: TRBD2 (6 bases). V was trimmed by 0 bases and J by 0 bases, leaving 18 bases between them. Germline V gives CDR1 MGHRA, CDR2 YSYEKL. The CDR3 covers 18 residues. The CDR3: CASSQDYSPGGSSYEQYF. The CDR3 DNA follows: TGCGCCAGCAGCCAAGATTACTCGCCCGGGGGAAGCTCCTACGAGCAGTACTTC.

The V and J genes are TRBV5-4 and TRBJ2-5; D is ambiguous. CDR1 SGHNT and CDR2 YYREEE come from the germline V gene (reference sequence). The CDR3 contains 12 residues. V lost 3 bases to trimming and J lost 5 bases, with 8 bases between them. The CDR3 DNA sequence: TGTGCCAGCAGCTACAGCTCGGAGACCCAGTACTTC. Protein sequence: CASSYSSETQYF.